This record covers a single T cell receptor beta chain. The sample belongs to a study of blood T cell repertoires in COVID-19. About the study: Sample material is recorded as cDNA or gDNA derived from T cells, B-cell-depleted T cells, or PBMCs.

The CDR3 runs to 13 residues. In germline, CDR1 is SGHRS, CDR2 YFSETQ. V was shortened by 9 bases and J by 2 bases, with 12 bases between the two germline ends. Sequenced by immunoSEQ multiplex PCR; TCRdb stores in-frame clones only, minus some. The sample lists 170,000 or so clones; 70% to 90% were seen once. Sequencing was performed on peripheral blood. The receptor was derived from a man aged 45 to 65 with active or convalescent COVID-19. V gene TRBV5-1 combines with J gene TRBJ2-1; weak D call: TRBD1 (6 bases). DNA of the CDR3: TGCGCCAATCAGGGGCGTGCCTACAATGAGCAGTTCTTC. Amino acids: CANQGRAYNEQFF. The variable domain in full, completed from reference TRBV5-1 and TRBJ2-1, reads KAGVTQTPRYLIKTRGQQVTLSCSPISGHRSVSWYQQTPGQGLQFLFEYFSETQRNKGNFPGRFSGRQFSNSRSEMNVSTLELGDSALYLCANQGRAYNEQFFGPGTRLTVL.